The rows below give T cell receptor beta chains drawn from one sample of a study of cytomegalovirus exposure and HLA in healthy donors. Using immunoSEQ multiplex PCR, the repertoire was profiled, and TCRdb retains in-frame clones only, with some absent. This table has some 120,000 clones, approximately 80% appearing once. Material: PBMCs. All receptors derive from a man between 18 and 29 years old in good health and CMV-seronegative. The CDR3 runs from the conserved cysteine through the conserved F or W. Size is omitted from some rows. Given values are once, few, many or a class for expanded clones.

v_call	j_call	clone_size	cdr3_aa
TRBV19	TRBJ1-2	.	CASSARTGANYGYTF
TRBV18	TRBJ2-1	.	CASSPLGGYNEQFF
TRBV6-5	TRBJ2-7	.	CASSYGLAGAYYEQYF
TRBV7-8	TRBJ1-6	.	CASSSTGTLHF
TRBV6-5	TRBJ1-2	.	CASSYSSNRADYGYTF
TRBV2	TRBJ1-4	.	CASGGQGYNEKLFF
TRBV18	TRBJ2-1	few	CASSPSPGNEQFF
TRBV7-9	TRBJ1-2	.	CASSLVPERNYGYTF
TRBV18	TRBJ2-5	.	CASSLAGRRETQYF
TRBV27	TRBJ2-2	.	CASSLVRLPQSGARGNTGELFF
TRBV6-5	TRBJ2-7	.	CASSYYSRTGKEQYF
TRBV4-1	TRBJ2-3	once	CASSQLGSGADTQYF
TRBV21-1	TRBJ1-5	.	CASSKALQGANQPQHF
TRBV27	TRBJ2-7	.	CASSLDRDHEQYF
TRBV18	TRBJ1-1	.	CASSPVFSRGQRTEAFF
TRBV6-6	TRBJ2-7	once	CASSVNRGKGYEQYF
TRBV5-4	TRBJ2-1	.	CASSDLTGSLPNEQFF
TRBV5-4	TRBJ1-1	.	CASSLEAGMNTEAFF
TRBV6-5	TRBJ1-3	.	CASQQAYSGNTIYF
TRBV21-1	TRBJ1-3	.	CASSTHDRDPLYAPGNTIYF
TRBV5-1	TRBJ2-1	once	CASSLQNNEQFF
TRBV5-1	TRBJ2-1	.	CASSPLAGVSYNEQFF
TRBV5-6	TRBJ2-3	.	CASSRGRVNTQYF
TRBV27	TRBJ1-1	.	CASSLSREENTEAFF
TRBV7-3	TRBJ2-7	.	CASSSKAGTGDAHYEQYF